Listed here are 10 T cell receptor beta chains from one sample, sequenced in a study of early T cells in non-severe SARS-CoV-2 infection. TCRdb used MiXCR to reprocess the 5' RACE reads, holding one entry per CDR3 protein. The sample consists of 30,000 to 35,000 distinct CDR3 sequences, roughly 5.7% of them appearing once. Sequencing used whole blood. Receptor source: an adult who was a healthcare worker with PCR-confirmed SARS-CoV-2 infection or an uninfected control (not recorded which).

This clonotype has ten or more counts. This chain uses TRBV20-1 with TRBJ2-3, with 11 bases lining up with TRBD2. Germline-derived CDR1 and CDR2 are DFQATT and SNEGSKA (reference sequence). There are 14 residues in the CDR3. The junction had 5 bases not matched to a gene; V was cut back by 6 bases and J by 3 bases. CDR3 nucleotides: TGCAGTGCCGCCACTAGCGGGAGAACAGATACGCAGTATTTT. This sequence encodes CSAATSGRTDTQYF.

This clonotype has just a few counts. CDR3 in DNA: TGTGCCAGCAGCTTAGACAGCCTTTCGACCTACGAGCAGTACGTC. It codes for CASSLDSLSTYEQYV. The chain combines TRBV11-2 with TRBJ2-7, with no clear D. The V gene's germline CDR1 is SGHAT and CDR2 FQNNGV. Trimming left V 0 bases short and J 2 bases short, with 11 bases between. This CDR3 has 15 amino acids.

The rearrangement joins TRBV12-3 or TRBV12-4 to TRBJ2-5, with 7 bases fitting TRBD2. J lost 8 bases, V lost 6 bases, and 6 bases had no gene match. This CDR3 has 12 residues. This chain's CDR3 is CASRTSAQTQYF. The CDR3 nucleotides are TGTGCCAGCAGAACTAGCGCACAAACCCAGTACTTC.

This clonotype was counted at least ten times. The gene calls are TRBV6-2 or TRBV6-3 and TRBJ2-7, with a weak D call TRBD1 (6 bases). Germline V gives CDR1 MNHEY, CDR2 SVGEGT. The V end lost 2 bases, the J end lost 3 bases, and 11 bases lay between the germline ends. The CDR3 is made up of 14 amino acids. The CDR3 nucleotides are TGTGCCAGCAGTTACAGTGACAGGAGCTACGAGCAGTACTTC. This encodes CASSYSDRSYEQYF.

This clonotype came up many times. The rearrangement links TRBV7-2 to TRBJ2-5; D call uncertain. V was trimmed by 1 base and J by 5 bases, leaving 11 bases between them. CDR1 is SGHTA and CDR2 is FQGNSA in the germline V gene. The CDR3 is made up of 14 amino acids. DNA for the CDR3: TGTGCCAGCAGCTTAGACCCGTCGAAGGAGACCCAGTACTTC. This codes for CASSLDPSKETQYF.

This clonotype was recorded at least ten times. This chain connects TRBV11-2 to TRBJ1-1; D call uncertain. Germline loops: CDR1 SGHAT, CDR2 FQNNGV. Between the trimmed V and J ends, which lost 5 bases and 6 bases, there was a span of 19 bases. The CDR3 spans 15 residues. The CDR3 DNA follows: TGTGCCAGCAGCGGGGTCCGGGCCCGTTTATCTGAAGCTTTCTTT. Its protein product is CASSGVRARLSEAFF.

A few counts support this clonotype. The J gene is TRBJ2-1, the V gene TRBV3-1; 10 positions match TRBD1. Germline CDR1 reads LGHDT; CDR2 reads YNNKEL (reference sequence). With V trimmed by 3 bases and J by 0 bases, 14 bases remained unmatched. The CDR3 has 20 residues. Here the CDR3 reads CASSHLAGQGSPSSYNEQFF. The CDR3 nucleotides are TGTGCCAGCAGCCACCTGGCGGGACAGGGGTCCCCAAGCTCCTACAATGAGCAGTTCTTC.

This clonotype was recorded many times. V usage is TRBV7-3 and J usage is TRBJ2-1, with 7 bases fitting TRBD2. The germline gives CDR1 SGHTA, CDR2 FQGTGA. V was clipped by 2 bases and J by 1 base; unmatched bases: 2. The CDR3 contains 15 residues. The CDR3 here is CASSLRRESYNEQFF. DNA for the CDR3: TGTGCCAGCAGCTTACGGCGGGAGTCCTACAATGAGCAGTTCTTC.

This clonotype was seen repeatedly, ten times or more. The CDR3 reads CASTTVGRTSGNEQYV. The CDR3 DNA sequence: TGTGCCAGCACCACCGTCGGGCGGACTAGCGGTAACGAGCAGTACGTC. This chain joins TRBV6-2 or TRBV6-3 and TRBJ2-7; TRBD2 aligns across 10 bases. CDR1 MNHEY and CDR2 SVGEGT come from the germline V gene. CDR3 length: 16 residues. V lost 7 bases to trimming and J lost 5 bases; unmatched junction nucleotides: 14.

This clonotype appeared many times. This chain joins TRBV20-1 and TRBJ1-3; 8 bases agree with TRBD1. The V gene's germline CDR1 is DFQATT and CDR2 SNEGSKA (reference sequence). J was trimmed by 0 bases and V by 5 bases; bases with no gene match: 6. This CDR3 comprises 15 residues. The CDR3 here is CSALRGPLSGNTIYF. The CDR3 region has the DNA TGCAGTGCTCTCAGGGGGCCCCTCTCTGGAAACACCATATATTTT.